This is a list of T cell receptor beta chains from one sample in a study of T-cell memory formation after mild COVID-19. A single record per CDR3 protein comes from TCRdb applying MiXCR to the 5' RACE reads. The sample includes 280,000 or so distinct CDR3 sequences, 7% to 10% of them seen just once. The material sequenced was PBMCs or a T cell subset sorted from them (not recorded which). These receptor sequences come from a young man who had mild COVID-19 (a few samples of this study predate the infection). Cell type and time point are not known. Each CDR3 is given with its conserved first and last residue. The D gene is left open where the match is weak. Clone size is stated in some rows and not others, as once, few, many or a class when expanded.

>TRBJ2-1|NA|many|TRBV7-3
TGTGCCAGCAGCCAACAGGGCGGTAATGAGCAGTTCTTC
CASSQQGGNEQFF
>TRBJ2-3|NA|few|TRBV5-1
TGCGCCACCTCCGGAAGAGGGTATGCCACAGATACGCAGTATTTT
CATSGRGYATDTQYF
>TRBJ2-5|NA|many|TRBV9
TGTGCCAGCAGCGCCGCTATGCAAGAGACCCAGTACTTC
CASSAAMQETQYF
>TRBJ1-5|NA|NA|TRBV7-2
TGTGCCAGCAGCCCGCCAGGAGGACTGCTTAGCAATCAGCCCCAGCATTTT
CASSPPGGLLSNQPQHF
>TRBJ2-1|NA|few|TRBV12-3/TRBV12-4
TGTGCCAGCAGTAGGGCGTACAATGAGCAGTTCTTC
CASSRAYNEQFF
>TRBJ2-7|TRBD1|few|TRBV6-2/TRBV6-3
TGTGCCAGCAGTAACACCGGGACAGGGCTCGAGCAGTACTTC
CASSNTGTGLEQYF
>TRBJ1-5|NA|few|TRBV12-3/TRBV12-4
TGTGCCAGCAGTGTCCTCAGGCTGGGATTCCAGCCCCAGCATTTT
CASSVLRLGFQPQHF
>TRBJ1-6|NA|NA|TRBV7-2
TGTGCCAGCAGCCCGTGGACGGGGTATAATTCACCCCTCCACTTT
CASSPWTGYNSPLHF
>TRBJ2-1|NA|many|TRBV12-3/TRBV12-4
TGTGCCAGCAGTTGGCGTTCCGGGTACAATGAGCAGTTCTTC
CASSWRSGYNEQFF
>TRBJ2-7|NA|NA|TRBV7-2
TGTGCCAGCAGCTTGTACCAGTCCTACGAGCAGTACTTC
CASSLYQSYEQYF
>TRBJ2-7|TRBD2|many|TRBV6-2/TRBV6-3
TGTGCCAGCAGTTCCCGGGACTACCGATACGAGCAGTACTTC
CASSSRDYRYEQYF
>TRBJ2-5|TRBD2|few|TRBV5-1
TGCGCCAGCAGCAACGTCCGGGGGGAGGAGACCCAGTACTTC
CASSNVRGEETQYF
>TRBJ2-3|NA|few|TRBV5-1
TGCGCCAGCAGCTTGGGACACACAGATACGCAGTATTTT
CASSLGHTDTQYF
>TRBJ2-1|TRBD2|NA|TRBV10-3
TGTGCCATCAGCCGAACTAGCGGGGGACGTCTCGAGCAGTTCTTC
CAISRTSGGRLEQFF